The clone carrying this T cell receptor beta chain was seen repeatedly, ten times or more. Looked up from germline, CDR1 is SNHLY and CDR2 is FYNNEI. V gave up 2 bases and J gave up 4 bases, with 6 bases separating them. The CDR3 runs 12 residues. The data were obtained in a study of regulatory T cells in long-lasting Graves disease. Relying on iRepertoire HTBI primers and Arm-PCR of CDR3 regions, the team built TCR beta libraries. TCRdb reanalysed the multiplex PCR reads using MiXCR and keeps one entry per CDR3 protein. The table includes nearly 350,000 distinct CDR3 sequences, roughly a fifth detected once. Noted time point: persistent/refractory GD, antithyroid drugs over 5 years with positive TRAb. Extracted PBMC RNA gave rise to the TCR library.

V and J are TRBV2 and TRBJ2-7; D uncertain. This clonotype was sampled from a female donor with Graves disease. The starting material was peripheral blood mononuclear cells (PBMCs), obtained when the disease was refractory, from a patient treated with antithyroid drugs. The CDR3 bases are TGTGCCAGCAGTGAACAAATGTACGAGCAGTACTTC. This translates into CASSEQMYEQYF.